Each of the 14 T cell receptor beta chains below was sequenced from the same sample in a study of blood T cell repertoires in COVID-19. The method was immunoSEQ multiplex PCR; TCRdb's version includes in-frame clones alone and lacks a portion of them. The table records 70,000 to 100,000 clones, 70% to 85% of them present only once. Sequenced material: peripheral blood. These receptors were collected from a woman in her fifties or sixties in a cohort sampled during active or convalescent COVID-19.

J is TRBJ2-1 and V is TRBV3-1 (or the pseudogene TRBV3-2), with 9 bases aligning to TRBD1. CDR3 length: 15 amino acids. Germline values: CDR1 LGHDT, CDR2 YNNKEL (reference sequence). The junction had 3 bases not matched to a gene; V was cut back by 3 bases and J by 3 bases. The CDR3 DNA follows: TGTGCCAGCAGCCAGACAGGGGGGAGCTACAATGAGCAGTTCTTC. It encodes CASSQTGGSYNEQFF.

The chain links TRBV2 to TRBJ1-5; D is unresolved. Trimming cost V 5 bases and J 5 bases, with 10 bases left between them. The CDR3 spans 13 residues. CDR1 is SNHLY, CDR2 FYNNEI, per germline. The CDR3 DNA reads as TGTGCCAGCAGTCCAGGTGTTGATCAGCCCCAGCATTTT. Amino acid sequence: CASSPGVDQPQHF. Together with reference TRBV2 and TRBJ1-5, the CDR3 gives the full variable domain: EPEVTQTPSHQVTQMGQEVILRCVPISNHLYFYWYRQILGQKVEFLVSFYNNEISEKSEIFDDQFSVERPDGSNFTLKIRSTKLEDSAMYFCASSPGVDQPQHFGDGTRLSIL.

This clone appeared many times. The chain is built from TRBV18 and TRBJ1-1, with D hard to call. Germline values: CDR1 KGHSH, CDR2 LQKENI. This CDR3 region has 12 residues. Trimming stripped 1 base from V and 6 bases from J, with 6 bases between. DNA for the CDR3: TGTGCCAGCTCACCACGCGGGGCTGAAGCTTTCTTT. Translated, it gives CASSPRGAEAFF.

This rearrangement joins TRBV2 to TRBJ2-4; no firm D call. V was pared by 8 bases and J by 7 bases, with 15 bases between. Germline V CDR1 and CDR2: SNHLY, FYNNEI. The length of the CDR3 is 13 residues. CDR3 DNA sequence: TGTGCCAGCGCAGGCCCCAGAAGGAACATTCAGTACTTC. Translating gives CASAGPRRNIQYF.

The chain carries TRBV4-1 and TRBJ2-1; 12 bases fit TRBD2. This CDR3 has 18 amino acids. CDR1 and CDR2 (germline): MGHRA, YSYEKL. Trimming cost V 0 bases and J 3 bases; bases outside gene matches: 6. The CDR3 nucleotides read TGCGCCAGCAGCCAAGATCGACTAGCGGGGGTCGACTACAATGAGCAGTTCTTC. This translates into CASSQDRLAGVDYNEQFF.

The rearrangement joins TRBV5-1 to TRBJ1-1; D ambiguous. There are 15 residues in the CDR3. Germline values: CDR1 SGHRS, CDR2 YFSETQ. V was cut by 1 base and J by 3 bases, with 13 bases left in between. The CDR3 coding sequence is TGCGCCAGCAGCTTGTTCACAAGTTCTCACACTGAAGCTTTCTTT. Its protein is CASSLFTSSHTEAFF. The full variable domain, completed using reference TRBV5-1 and TRBJ1-1, is KAGVTQTPRYLIKTRGQQVTLSCSPISGHRSVSWYQQTPGQGLQFLFEYFSETQRNKGNFPGRFSGRQFSNSRSEMNVSTLELGDSALYLCASSLFTSSHTEAFFGQGTRLTVV.

The chain recombines TRBV6-5 with TRBJ1-1, with 8 positions matching TRBD1. CDR1 and CDR2 (germline): MNHEY, SVGAGI. The CDR3 is made up of 13 amino acids. The V and J ends lost 9 bases and 1 base, in that order; junction bases with no gene match: 4. The CDR3 loop is CASRQGRNTEAFF. CDR3 DNA sequence: TGTGCCAGTCGACAGGGGAGGAACACTGAAGCTTTCTTT.

V usage is TRBV24-1 and J usage is TRBJ2-1; TRBD1 agrees at 7 bases. Germline V gene data show CDR1 as KGHDR and CDR2 as SFDVKD. The CDR3 extends over 15 amino acids. The junction had 6 bases not matched to a gene; V was cut back by 3 bases and J by 5 bases. In nucleotides, the CDR3 is TGTGCCACCAGTGATCGGTCGGGACAGAACAATGAGCAGTTCTTC. This encodes CATSDRSGQNNEQFF.

CDR3 coding DNA: TGTGCCAGCAGCCTCGGGACAGGGGCCGGGGAGCTGTTTTTT. It codes for CASSLGTGAGELFF. The chain is built from TRBV21-1 and TRBJ2-2; the table gives TRBD1 as D, unverified against the DNA. TRBV21-1 corresponds to a pseudogene. The CDR3 is made up of 14 amino acids.

This clone has a handful of counts. The genes are TRBV7-3 and TRBJ1-2, with 7 bases identical to TRBD1. Germline values: CDR1 SGHTA, CDR2 FQGTGA. The ends lost 1 base at V and 4 bases at J; junction bases unmatched: 3. The CDR3 extends over 14 amino acids. In DNA, the CDR3 is TGTGCCAGCAGCTTAAATGGGGACAGCTATGGCTACACCTTC. Its protein product is CASSLNGDSYGYTF. Variable domain in full (rest from reference TRBV7-3 and TRBJ1-2): GAGVSQTPSNKVTEKGKYVELRCDPISGHTALYWYRQSLGQGPEFLIYFQGTGAADDSGLPNDRFFAVRPEGSVSTLKIQRTERGDSAVYLCASSLNGDSYGYTFGSGTRLTVV.

The J gene is TRBJ1-2, the V gene TRBV10-2, with 7 bases aligning to TRBD1. The CDR3 covers 15 residues. Trimming removed 5 bases from V and 3 bases from J; junction bases left unmatched: 9. Per germline, CDR1 WSHSY and CDR2 SAAADI. For the CDR3, the DNA is TGCGCCAGCAGTAAGAATTTAGACAGGGACTATGGCTACACCTTC. It codes for CASSKNLDRDYGYTF.

The chain is built from TRBV28 and TRBJ1-2; D ambiguous. Trimming took off 3 bases at V and 7 bases at J, with 12 bases between the two ends. The germline V gene has CDR1 MDHEN and CDR2 SYDVKM. This CDR3 spans 13 amino acids. This chain's CDR3 is CASSFAVMSGYTF. DNA of the CDR3: TGTGCCAGCAGTTTTGCAGTCATGTCTGGCTACACCTTC.

V and J are TRBV20-1 and TRBJ2-3; perhaps TRBD2 as D (6 bases). The CDR3 is 11 amino acids. Germline V gene lookup returns CDR1 DFQATT and CDR2 SNEGSKA (reference sequence). The V and J ends lost 7 bases and 6 bases respectively, with 11 bases between them. CDR3 region: CSGLVGDTQYF. CDR3 coding DNA: TGCAGTGGACTAGTGGGGGATACGCAGTATTTT.

J is TRBJ1-5 and V is TRBV6-5; 8 bases fit TRBD1. The CDR3 extends over 15 amino acids. From germline, CDR1 is MNHEY and CDR2 SVGAGI. V lost 6 bases, J lost 6 bases, and 10 bases stayed unmatched. In DNA form, the CDR3 reads TGTGCCAGCAGCCCGACAGGGGATTCTGGTCAGCCCCAGCATTTT. Its translation is CASSPTGDSGQPQHF.